The rows below give T cell receptor beta chains drawn from one sample of a study of T-cell reconstitution after alpha-beta-depleted transplantation in children. TCRdb re-called the PCR reads with MiXCR, one entry per CDR3 protein. The data contain fewer than 700,000 distinct CDR3 sequences, 10% to 15% of them singletons. The input for sequencing was PBMCs, mostly from graft donor cells, taken 360 days after TCRalphabeta/CD19-depleted stem cell transplant. The receptors originated from a male patient aged 10-17 years who had a stem cell transplant for acute myeloid leukemia, so the T cells may come from the graft donor. Both conserved end residues are part of each CDR3. Fields, in order: V gene, J gene, clone size, D gene, CDR3 protein, CDR3 DNA. A D gene is named only where the DNA matches it firmly. Clone size is shown for a subset of rows, as once, few, many or a class of expanded clone.

>TRBV5-6|TRBJ2-3|once|NA
CASSRRVGYTQYF
TGTGCCAGCAGCCGAAGAGTGGGGTATACGCAGTATTTT
>TRBV28|TRBJ2-5|many|TRBD2
CASSRKISGTLQETQYF
TGTGCCAGCAGTCGGAAAATTAGCGGGACCCTACAAGAGACCCAGTACTTC
>TRBV20-1|TRBJ2-5|few|TRBD1
CSAGSGTVSQETQYF
TGCAGCGCAGGTTCCGGGACAGTTAGCCAAGAGACCCAGTACTTC
>TRBV7-9|TRBJ2-7|NA|NA
CASSLDQRFYEQYF
TGTGCCAGCAGCCTCGACCAGCGGTTCTACGAGCAGTACTTC
>TRBV5-1|TRBJ2-3|many|NA
CASSLHTVGDTQYF
TGCGCCAGCAGCTTGCACACCGTGGGAGATACGCAGTATTTT
>TRBV5-1|TRBJ2-1|few|TRBD2
CASSLRVAGGKDEQFF
TGCGCCAGCAGCCTAAGGGTGGCGGGAGGAAAGGATGAGCAGTTCTTC
>TRBV20-1|TRBJ2-5|NA|NA
CSARDFVTQETQYF
TGCAGTGCTAGAGATTTTGTTACTCAAGAGACCCAGTACTTC
>TRBV3-1|TRBJ2-1|few|TRBD2
CASSQERLAGVNEQFF
TGTGCCAGCAGCCAAGAGAGACTAGCGGGAGTAAATGAGCAGTTCTTC
>TRBV25-1|TRBJ2-7|many|NA
CASTLGPPSYEQYF
TGTGCCAGCACCCTGGGGCCCCCTTCCTACGAGCAGTACTTC
>TRBV7-8|TRBJ2-6|many|NA
CASSLATTGANVLTF
TGTGCCAGCAGCTTAGCTACCACTGGGGCCAACGTCCTGACTTTC
>TRBV7-3|TRBJ2-7|few|NA
CASSLKGPGLADTGGSYEQYF
TGTGCCAGCAGCTTAAAGGGACCCGGGCTAGCGGATACAGGGGGCTCCTACGAGCAGTACTTC
>TRBV28|TRBJ2-7|NA|NA
CASSFPRLGVANEQYF
TGTGCCAGCAGTTTCCCGAGACTAGGGGTTGCGAACGAGCAGTACTTC
>TRBV28|TRBJ2-7|few|NA
CASSSPAGPLLEQYF
TGTGCCAGCAGTTCCCCAGCAGGGCCCCTCCTCGAGCAGTACTTC
>TRBV12-3/TRBV12-4|TRBJ2-7|few|TRBD1
CASSLQGASSYEQYF
TGTGCCAGCAGTTTACAGGGGGCGAGCTCCTACGAGCAGTACTTC
>TRBV5-6|TRBJ1-5|once|NA
CASSFGATQPQHF
TGTGCCAGCAGCTTCGGGGCGACTCAGCCCCAGCATTTT
>TRBV12-3/TRBV12-4|TRBJ2-7|few|TRBD2
CASSWVGGVTYEQYF
TGTGCCAGCAGTTGGGTGGGAGGGGTCACCTACGAGCAGTACTTC
>TRBV7-3|TRBJ2-1|NA|TRBD2
CASSFGGSNNEQFF
TGTGCCAGCAGCTTTGGCGGGAGCAACAATGAGCAGTTCTTC
>TRBV20-1|TRBJ2-1|many|NA
CSASRALSSYNEQFF
TGCAGTGCTAGCCGGGCCCTAAGCTCCTACAATGAGCAGTTCTTC
>TRBV5-1|TRBJ2-5|few|NA
CASSLSRVRETQYF
TGCGCCAGCAGCTTGAGCAGGGTGCGAGAGACCCAGTACTTC
>TRBV10-3|TRBJ2-7|few|NA
CAPAQIYEQYF
TGTGCCCCCGCGCAAATCTACGAGCAGTACTTC
>TRBV5-1|TRBJ2-7|many|NA
CASSLVHAYEQYF
TGCGCCAGCAGCTTGGTCCACGCCTACGAGCAGTACTTC
>TRBV4-3|TRBJ2-7|few|NA
CASSQTFLGYEQYF
TGCGCCAGCAGCCAGACCTTTTTGGGGTACGAGCAGTACTTC
>TRBV12-3/TRBV12-4|TRBJ1-2|few|NA
CASSLPNLPGGYTF
TGTGCCAGCAGTTTGCCTAACCTCCCGGGTGGCTACACCTTC
>TRBV7-2|TRBJ1-4|NA|TRBD1
CASSGQGSANEKLFF
TGTGCCAGCAGCGGACAGGGTAGCGCTAATGAAAAACTGTTTTTT
>TRBV29-1|TRBJ2-2|NA|NA
CSVEDRVNTGELFF
TGCAGCGTTGAAGACAGGGTAAACACCGGGGAGCTGTTTTTT
>TRBV10-2|TRBJ2-3|many|TRBD2
CASSGRTDTQYF
TGCGCCAGTAGCGGGAGGACAGATACGCAGTATTTT
>TRBV24-1|TRBJ2-7|few|NA
CATSEGPYEQYF
TGTGCCACCAGTGAAGGTCCTTACGAGCAGTACTTC
>TRBV19|TRBJ1-5|NA|NA
CASSPDSGLPQHF
TGTGCCAGTAGCCCGGACAGTGGTCTGCCCCAGCATTTT
>TRBV12-3/TRBV12-4|TRBJ2-7|few|NA
CASSWGYEDRRNSYEQYF
TGTGCCAGCAGTTGGGGGTACGAGGACAGACGAAACTCCTACGAGCAGTACTTC
>TRBV12-3/TRBV12-4|TRBJ2-7|few|NA
CASNRLGSYEQYF
TGTGCCAGCAACCGACTGGGCTCCTACGAGCAGTACTTC
>TRBV7-9|TRBJ2-5|NA|NA
CASSLGPRAQETQYF
TGTGCCAGCAGCTTAGGACCCAGGGCCCAAGAGACCCAGTACTTC